This passage covers 7 T cell receptor beta chains from one sample sequenced in a study of T cells in Graves' hyperthyroidism and ophthalmopathy. The TCR beta CDR3 regions underwent amplification using RNA transcripts as the source. A first-round RT-PCR of the TCR CDR3 used the HTBI primer set. TCRdb redid the calling of the multiplex PCR reads with MiXCR, one entry per CDR3 protein. The table includes some 370,000 distinct CDR3 sequences, over 12% detected once. Material for sequencing was blood. These TCRs come from a man in his fifties or sixties with Graves' ophthalmopathy.

The chain links TRBV25-1 to TRBJ2-2; 13 nucleotides agree with TRBD2. Germline V gives CDR1 MGHDK, CDR2 SYGVNS. The J segment lost 5 bases and the V segment lost 0 bases, leaving 9 bases of the junction unmatched. The CDR3 covers 19 residues. This CDR3 reads CASSEYRGTSGKATGELFF. The CDR3 DNA sequence: TGTGCCAGCAGTGAATATAGAGGGACTAGCGGGAAAGCAACCGGGGAGCTGTTTTTT. Full variable domain (rest looked up from reference TRBV25-1 and TRBJ2-2): EADIYQTPRYLVIGTGKKITLECSQTMGHDKMYWYQQDPGMELHLIHYSYGVNSTEKGDLSSESTVSRIRTEHFPLTLESARPSHTSQYLCASSEYRGTSGKATGELFFGEGSRLTVL.

Ten or more counts support this clonotype. V gene TRBV2 combines with J gene TRBJ2-3; 10 positions match TRBD1. This CDR3 contains 13 residues. Germline V gene sequence: CDR1 SNHLY, CDR2 FYNNEI. V shed 6 bases, J shed 6 bases, and the junction held 3 bases outside the gene matches. The DNA for the CDR3 is TGTGCCAGCAGGGGACAGGGGCTGGATACGCAGTATTTT. It is translated as CASRGQGLDTQYF.

This clonotype was picked up many times. The chain carries TRBV20-1 and TRBJ2-7; D is undetermined. Germline CDR1 and CDR2: DFQATT and SNEGSKA (reference sequence). This CDR3 comprises 11 residues. Trimming pared 7 bases from V and 3 bases from J, leaving 10 bases between. The CDR3 sequence is CSVKNSYEQYF. The CDR3 region has the DNA TGCAGTGTCAAGAATAGCTACGAGCAGTACTTC.

This clonotype has a count of ten or more. In DNA, the CDR3 is TGTGCCAGCAGCCCAGCTAGCGGCCCCCGTAAGAATGAGCAGTTCTTC. Translated, it gives CASSPASGPRKNEQFF. The chain carries TRBV7-9 and TRBJ2-1, with 7 bases that match TRBD2. Germline V gene data show CDR1 as SEHNR and CDR2 as FQNEAQ (reference sequence). J lost 7 bases, V lost 5 bases, and 14 bases had no gene match. CDR3 size: 16 residues.

This chain links TRBV14 with TRBJ1-1; D not certain. Trimming cost V 0 bases and J 6 bases, with 14 bases left between them. CDR1 is SGHDN and CDR2 is FVKESK in the germline V gene. CDR3 size: 15 residues. For the CDR3, the DNA is TGTGCCAGCAGCCAAGATTTTACGGGGTTGGCTGAAGCTTTCTTT. Its translation is CASSQDFTGLAEAFF.

This clonotype was detected ten times or more. The V gene is TRBV7-6, the J gene TRBJ2-5; tentatively, D is TRBD2 (6 bases). CDR3 length equals 13 residues. CDR1 and CDR2 (germline): SGHVS, FNYEAQ. V was cut by 7 bases and J by 1 base, with 10 bases left in between. DNA for the CDR3: TGTGCCAGCACCCGTAGCGGCCAAGAGACCCAGTACTTC. Protein sequence: CASTRSGQETQYF.

This clonotype came up a few times. V gene TRBV9 combines with J gene TRBJ2-7; 11 bases align to TRBD2. This CDR3 region has 18 residues. Germline assignment: CDR1 SGDLS and CDR2 YYNGEE. V lost 4 bases to trimming and J lost 3 bases; unmatched junction nucleotides: 15. The CDR3 reads CASSLLAGGPTFGYEQYF. The DNA for the CDR3 is TGTGCCAGCAGCCTTTTAGCGGGAGGGCCTACTTTCGGCTACGAGCAGTACTTC.